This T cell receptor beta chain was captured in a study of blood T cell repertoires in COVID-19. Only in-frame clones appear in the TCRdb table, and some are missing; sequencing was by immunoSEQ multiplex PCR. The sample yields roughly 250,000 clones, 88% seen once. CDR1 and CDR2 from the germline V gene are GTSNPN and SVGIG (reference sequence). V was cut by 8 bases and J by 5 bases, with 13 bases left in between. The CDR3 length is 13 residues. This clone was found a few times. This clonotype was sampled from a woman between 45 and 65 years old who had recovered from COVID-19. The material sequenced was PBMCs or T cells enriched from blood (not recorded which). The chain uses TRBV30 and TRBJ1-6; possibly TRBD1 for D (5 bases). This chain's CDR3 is CAGTVRDNSPLHF. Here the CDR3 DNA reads TGTGCCGGGACCGTACGAGATAATTCACCCCTCCACTTT.